This TCR beta chain was identified in a study of T-cell memory formation after mild COVID-19. Study background: TCR clusters were mostly confined to one donor each.

Concerning this clonotype: Its specificity is not known.

V gave up 3 bases and J gave up 5 bases, with 13 bases separating them. The CDR3 totals 14 residues. Employing constant-segment primers, 5'RACE generated TCR alpha and TCR beta cDNA libraries bearing sample barcodes and UMIs. TCRdb passed the 5' RACE reads through MiXCR, listing each CDR3 protein once. The sample has a few hundred thousand distinct CDR3 sequences, more than 20% seen once. Points from the study as a whole: What remained unconfirmed was the SARS-CoV-2 specificity of second-wave clones peaking on day 37. That cross-reactive memory joined was suggested by some responding clones appearing in pre-infection memory.

The sequence was collected from a man younger than 35 who had mild COVID-19 (a few samples of this study predate the infection). Cell type and time point are not known. The rearrangement uses TRBV12-3 or TRBV12-4 and TRBJ2-5; D may be TRBD2 (5 bases). The sample was PBMCs or a T cell subset sorted from them (not recorded which). CDR3 bases: TGTGCCAGCAGTTTTGAGGGTTCAGGCGAGACCCAGTACTTC. Protein: CASSFEGSGETQYF.